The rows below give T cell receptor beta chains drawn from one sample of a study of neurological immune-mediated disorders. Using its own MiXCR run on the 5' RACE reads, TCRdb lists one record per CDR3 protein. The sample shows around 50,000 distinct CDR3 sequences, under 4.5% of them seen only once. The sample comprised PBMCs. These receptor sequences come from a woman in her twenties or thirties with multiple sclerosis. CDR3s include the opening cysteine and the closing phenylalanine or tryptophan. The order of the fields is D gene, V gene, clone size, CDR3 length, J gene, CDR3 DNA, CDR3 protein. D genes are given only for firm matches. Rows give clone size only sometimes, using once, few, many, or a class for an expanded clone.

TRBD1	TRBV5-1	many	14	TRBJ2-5	TGCGCCAGCACCCGTGGACAGGGTGCGGAGACCCAGTACTTC	CASTRGQGAETQYF
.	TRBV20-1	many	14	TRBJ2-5	TGCAGTGCTAGATCCTTCGGGCTAGCCGAGACCCAGTACTTC	CSARSFGLAETQYF
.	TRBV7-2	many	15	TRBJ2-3	TGTGCCAGCAGCTTACAAATCAACTCCCCAGATACGCAGTATTTT	CASSLQINSPDTQYF
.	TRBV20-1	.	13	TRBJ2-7	TGCAGTGCTAGGACGGGAGACTCCTACGAGCAGTACTTC	CSARTGDSYEQYF
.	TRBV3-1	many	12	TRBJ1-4	TGTGCCAGCAGCAAAGTGACTGAAAAACTGTTTTTT	CASSKVTEKLFF
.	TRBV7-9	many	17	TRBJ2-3	TGTGCCAGCAGCCGACGAGTCCGAGACAGCCACACAGATACGCAGTATTTT	CASSRRVRDSHTDTQYF
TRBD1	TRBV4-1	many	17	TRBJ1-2	TGCGCCAGCAGCCAGCCGGGACAGAGGCGAGCCTTTTATGGCTACACCTTC	CASSQPGQRRAFYGYTF
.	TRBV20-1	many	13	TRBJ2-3	TGCAGTACCCTAGCGACCAGCACAGATACGCAGTATTTT	CSTLATSTDTQYF
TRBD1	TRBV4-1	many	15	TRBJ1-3	TGCGCCAGCAGGTCACAGGGGGCGATCGGAAACACCATATATTTT	CASRSQGAIGNTIYF
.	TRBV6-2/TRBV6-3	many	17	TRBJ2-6	TGTGCCAGCGGGGACCCACGGGACCACTCTGGGGCCAACGTCCTGACTTTC	CASGDPRDHSGANVLTF
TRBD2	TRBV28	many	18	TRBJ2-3	TGTGCCAGCAGTTTAGGCCGGAGGAGCGGGAGGCTAACAGATACGCAGTATTTT	CASSLGRRSGRLTDTQYF
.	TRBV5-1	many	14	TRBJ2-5	TGCGCCAGCAGCTTGGATGCGGGGTTAGAGACCCAGTACTTC	CASSLDAGLETQYF
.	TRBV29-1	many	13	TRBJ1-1	TGCAGCGCGACGGGGCAGGGGAACACTGAAGCTTTCTTT	CSATGQGNTEAFF
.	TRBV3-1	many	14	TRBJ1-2	TGTGCCAGCAGCCCGTCCGAAGACAGTGGTGGCTACACCTTC	CASSPSEDSGGYTF
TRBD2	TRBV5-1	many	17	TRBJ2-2	TGCGCCAGCAGCTTTCCTAGCGGGGGCCGAAACACCGGGGAGCTGTTTTTT	CASSFPSGGRNTGELFF
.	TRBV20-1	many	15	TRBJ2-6	TGCAGTGCTAGAGGGGGGTCCTCTGGGGCCAACGTCCTGACTTTC	CSARGGSSGANVLTF